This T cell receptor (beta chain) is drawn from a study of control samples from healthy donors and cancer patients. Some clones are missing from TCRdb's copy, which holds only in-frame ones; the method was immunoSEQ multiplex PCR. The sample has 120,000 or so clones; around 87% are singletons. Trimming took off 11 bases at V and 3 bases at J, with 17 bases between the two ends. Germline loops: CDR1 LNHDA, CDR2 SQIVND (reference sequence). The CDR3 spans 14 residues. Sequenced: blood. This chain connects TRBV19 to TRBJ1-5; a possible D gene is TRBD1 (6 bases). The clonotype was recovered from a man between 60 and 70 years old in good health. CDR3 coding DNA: TGTGCCTCTAACCTACAGGGCAACAATCAGCCCCAGCATTTT. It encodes CASNLQGNNQPQHF.